This T cell receptor beta chain was observed in a study of cytotoxic CD8 clonotypes in ibrutinib-treated CLL. About the research overall: Partial response was seen in approximately 24 patients and complete response in 2; after median 68 months, approximately 14 stayed remitted, approximately twelve progressed.

This CDR3 has 15 residues. V dropped 2 bases and J dropped 6 bases, with 16 bases sitting between them. Germline assignment: CDR1 WSHSY and CDR2 SAAADI. A remark on this clone: The antigen remains undetermined.

Findings of the study overall: Once treatment began, public clonotypes, which were uncommon, contracted or stayed stable.

Deep sequencing aimed at 1 in 200,000 to 1 in 1 million T cells' resolution. TCRdb's table, derived via immunoSEQ multiplex PCR, lists solely in-frame clones and lacks some. The table includes roughly 130,000 clones, 70% to 80% detected once. The receptor was isolated from a human donor with chronic lymphocytic leukemia. The chain couples TRBV10-2 to TRBJ2-5; D unresolved. The sample here was PBMCs, taken after 12 months of ibrutinib treatment. The DNA for the CDR3 is TGCGCCAGCAGTGAGGATAATCTGGTCGACCAGACCCAGTACTTC. Protein sequence: CASSEDNLVDQTQYF.